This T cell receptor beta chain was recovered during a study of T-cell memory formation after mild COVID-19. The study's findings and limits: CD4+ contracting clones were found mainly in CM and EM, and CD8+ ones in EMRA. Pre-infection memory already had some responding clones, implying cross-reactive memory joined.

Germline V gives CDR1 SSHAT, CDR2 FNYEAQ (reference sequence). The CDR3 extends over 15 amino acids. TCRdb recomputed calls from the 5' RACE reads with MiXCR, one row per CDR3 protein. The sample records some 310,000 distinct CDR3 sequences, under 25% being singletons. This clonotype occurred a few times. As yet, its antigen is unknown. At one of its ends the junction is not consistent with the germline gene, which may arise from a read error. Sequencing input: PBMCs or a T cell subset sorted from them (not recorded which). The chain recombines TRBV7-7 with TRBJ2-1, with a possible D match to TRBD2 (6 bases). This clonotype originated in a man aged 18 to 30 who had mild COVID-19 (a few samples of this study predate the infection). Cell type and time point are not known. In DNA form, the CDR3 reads TGTGCTAGCAGCTTAGGAGGGGTTCCGTCCAATGAGCAGTTCTTC. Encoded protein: CASSLGGVPSNEQFF.